A selection of T cell receptor beta chains follows, all from one sample in a study of blood T cell repertoires in COVID-19. Clones were sequenced by immunoSEQ multiplex PCR, and TCRdb holds only the in-frame ones, with some missing. Seen here are some 90,000 clones, around 67% observed once, and the top ten hold about 26%. The sequenced material came from peripheral blood. The receptors shown here come from a woman aged 55-70 years in a cohort sampled during active or convalescent COVID-19. CDR3s include the opening cysteine and the closing phenylalanine or tryptophan. A D gene is named only where the DNA matches it firmly. Rows give clone size only sometimes, using once, few, many, or a class for an expanded clone.

D,V,J,size,length,DNA,CDR3
TRBD1,TRBV9,TRBJ1-6,NA,15,TGTGCCAGCAGCGTATGGCAGGGGGGTAATTCACCCCTCCACTTT,CASSVWQGGNSPLHF
NA,TRBV21-1,TRBJ1-6,NA,18,NA,CASSKVWGQGAWDSPLHF
NA,TRBV7-3,TRBJ1-1,NA,14,TGTGCCAGCAGCTTAATCGGAGGTGAAACTGAAGCTTTCTTT,CASSLIGGETEAFF
TRBD2,TRBV28,TRBJ2-3,NA,14,TGTGCCAGCAGGTTAGCGGGGAGCACAGATACGCAGTATTTT,CASRLAGSTDTQYF
TRBD2,TRBV5-1,TRBJ2-1,NA,15,TGCGCCAGCCACCGGACCGGGACTAGGGGCACTGAGCAGTTCTTC,CASHRTGTRGTEQFF
TRBD1,TRBV27,TRBJ2-5,NA,15,TGTGCCTCCAGGCGCGGGACAGGGGGCGTTAAGGTCCAGTACTTC,CASRRGTGGVKVQYF
NA,TRBV18,TRBJ1-5,NA,15,TGTGCCAGCTCACCTGTGAGGGTTGCAGATCAGCCCCAGCATTTT,CASSPVRVADQPQHF
TRBD1,TRBV5-1,TRBJ1-1,NA,18,TGCGCCAGCAGCTTGGCGTGGGGGACAGGGGACATGAACACTGAAGCTTTCTTT,CASSLAWGTGDMNTEAFF
TRBD1,TRBV5-4,TRBJ1-4,NA,15,TGTGCCAGCAGCCAACAGGGGGCATTAAATGAAAAACTGTTTTTT,CASSQQGALNEKLFF
TRBD1,TRBV12-5,TRBJ2-1,NA,15,TGTGCTAGTGGCACCGACAGGGCATCGTACAATGAGCAGTTCTTC,CASGTDRASYNEQFF
NA,TRBV4-1,TRBJ1-6,NA,18,TGCGCCAGCAGCCATCAAGACGCACCGGGACATGGGAATTCACCCCTCCACTTT,CASSHQDAPGHGNSPLHF
NA,TRBV5-1,TRBJ1-3,few,15,TGCGCCAGCAGCTTGTCACAGGGACCTGGAAACACCATATATTTT,CASSLSQGPGNTIYF
TRBD1,TRBV7-2,TRBJ2-7,NA,14,TGTGCCAGCAGGGGGGTAGGGGGCCTCTACGAGCAGTACTTC,CASRGVGGLYEQYF
NA,TRBV5-1,TRBJ1-5,few,15,TGCGCCAGCAGCTGGGCAGGGAATAGCAATCAGCCCCAGCATTTT,CASSWAGNSNQPQHF
TRBD1,TRBV5-6,TRBJ2-4,NA,16,TGTGCCAGCAGCTTGGGAACGACAGGGGGCTTGAACATTCAGTACTTC,CASSLGTTGGLNIQYF
NA,TRBV4-1,TRBJ1-5,NA,17,TGCGCCAGCAGCCAAGGTGTAGGGCAGGGTTCCAATCAGCCCCAGCATTTT,CASSQGVGQGSNQPQHF
TRBD2,TRBV2,TRBJ2-7,NA,17,TGTGCCAGCAGAAAGGGACTAGCGGGGCTACTCCCCTACGAGCAGTACTTC,CASRKGLAGLLPYEQYF
NA,TRBV6-5,TRBJ1-4,NA,15,TGTGCCAGCAGTTACTCGGCAGGGAAAAGGGAAAAACTGTTTTTT,CASSYSAGKREKLFF
NA,TRBV11-2,TRBJ2-5,NA,16,TGTGCCAGCAGCTTAGTTGGCGGGGCGGCGTCAGAGACCCAGTACTTC,CASSLVGGAASETQYF
TRBD1,TRBV10-1,TRBJ2-2,NA,15,TGCGCCGGCGCCCCGGGGACAGGGAACACCGGGGAGCTGTTTTTT,CAGAPGTGNTGELFF
TRBD1,TRBV3-1/TRBV3-2,TRBJ2-1,NA,15,TGTGCCAGCAGCCAAGTGACAGGGGCGGGTAATGAGCAGTTCTTC,CASSQVTGAGNEQFF
TRBD1,TRBV7-2,TRBJ2-7,NA,14,TGTGCCAGCAGCCTGGGACAGGGGATGGGCGAGCAGTACTTC,CASSLGQGMGEQYF
NA,TRBV5-1,TRBJ1-2,once,15,TGCGCCAGCAGCTTGACCTATGGGCAGAGCTATGGCTACACCTTC,CASSLTYGQSYGYTF
TRBD2,TRBV11-2,TRBJ2-5,NA,15,TGTGCCAGCAGCTTAGGCGGCGGGAGGATGGAGACCCAGTACTTC,CASSLGGGRMETQYF